The clone carrying this T cell receptor beta chain turned up a few times. This sample was taken from a study of blood T cell repertoires in COVID-19. The V end lost 5 bases, the J end lost 1 base, and 8 bases lay between the germline ends. The CDR3 runs 13 residues. Germline CDR1 reads SGHTA; CDR2 reads FQGTGA. Profiled with immunoSEQ multiplex PCR; TCRdb holds only in-frame clones, not every one. The table records 95,000 to 150,000 clones, roughly 69% of them present only once. Sequencing was carried out using peripheral blood. The receptor's source is a woman between 65 and 79 years old with acute or convalescent COVID-19. This rearrangement joins TRBV7-3 to TRBJ1-1, with D hard to call. Here the CDR3 DNA reads TGTGCCAGCAGCGGAAACAGGAACACTGAAGCTTTCTTT. Translating it yields CASSGNRNTEAFF.